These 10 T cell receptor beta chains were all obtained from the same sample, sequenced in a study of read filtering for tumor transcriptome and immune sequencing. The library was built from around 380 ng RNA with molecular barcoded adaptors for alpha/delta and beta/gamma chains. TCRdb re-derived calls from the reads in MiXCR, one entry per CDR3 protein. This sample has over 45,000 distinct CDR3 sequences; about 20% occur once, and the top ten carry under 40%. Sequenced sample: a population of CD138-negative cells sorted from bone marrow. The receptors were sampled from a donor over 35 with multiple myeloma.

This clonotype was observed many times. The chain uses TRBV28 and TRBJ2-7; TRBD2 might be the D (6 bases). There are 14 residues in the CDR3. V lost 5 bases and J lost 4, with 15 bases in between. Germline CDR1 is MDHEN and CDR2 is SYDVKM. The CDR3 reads CASSDQFGGYEQYF. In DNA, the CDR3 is TGTGCCAGCAGTGATCAGTTTGGAGGGTACGAGCAGTACTTC.

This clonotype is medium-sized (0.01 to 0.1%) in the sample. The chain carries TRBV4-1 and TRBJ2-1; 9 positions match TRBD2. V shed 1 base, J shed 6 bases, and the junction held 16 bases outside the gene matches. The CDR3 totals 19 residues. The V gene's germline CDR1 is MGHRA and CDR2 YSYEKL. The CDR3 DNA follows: TGCGCCAGCAGCCAAGGTTCTCTAGCGGGAAGGCGGGGTTCCAATGAGCAGTTCTTC. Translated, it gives CASSQGSLAGRRGSNEQFF.

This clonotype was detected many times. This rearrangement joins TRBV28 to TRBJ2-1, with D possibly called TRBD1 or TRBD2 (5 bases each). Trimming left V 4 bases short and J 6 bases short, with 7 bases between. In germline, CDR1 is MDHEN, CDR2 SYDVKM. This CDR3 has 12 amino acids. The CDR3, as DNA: TGTGCCAGCAGTTACGGGGCCAATGAGCAGTTCTTC. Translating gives CASSYGANEQFF.

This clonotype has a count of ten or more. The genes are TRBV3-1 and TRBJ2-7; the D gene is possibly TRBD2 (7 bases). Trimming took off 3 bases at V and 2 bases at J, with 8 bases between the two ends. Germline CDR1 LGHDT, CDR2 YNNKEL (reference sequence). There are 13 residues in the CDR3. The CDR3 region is CASSHGGPYEQYF. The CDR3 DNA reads TGTGCCAGCAGCCACGGGGGGCCCTACGAGCAGTACTTC.

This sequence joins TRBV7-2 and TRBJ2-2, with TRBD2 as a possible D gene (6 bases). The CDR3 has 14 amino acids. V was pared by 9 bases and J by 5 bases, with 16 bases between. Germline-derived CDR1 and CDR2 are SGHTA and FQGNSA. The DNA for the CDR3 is TGTGCCAGTATGACGGGAGCATCGACCGGGGAGCTGTTTTTT. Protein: CASMTGASTGELFF.

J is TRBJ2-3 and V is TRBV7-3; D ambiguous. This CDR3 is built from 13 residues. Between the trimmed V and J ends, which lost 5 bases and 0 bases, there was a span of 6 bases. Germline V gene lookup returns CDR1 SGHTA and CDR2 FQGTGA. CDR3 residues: CASSHPSTDTQYF. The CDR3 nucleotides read TGTGCCAGCAGCCACCCTAGCACAGATACGCAGTATTTT.

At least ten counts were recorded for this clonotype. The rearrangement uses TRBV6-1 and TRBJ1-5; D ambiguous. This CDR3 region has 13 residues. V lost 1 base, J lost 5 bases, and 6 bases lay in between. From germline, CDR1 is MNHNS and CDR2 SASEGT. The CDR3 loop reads CASSEVSHQPQHF. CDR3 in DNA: TGTGCCAGCAGTGAAGTGAGCCATCAGCCCCAGCATTTT.

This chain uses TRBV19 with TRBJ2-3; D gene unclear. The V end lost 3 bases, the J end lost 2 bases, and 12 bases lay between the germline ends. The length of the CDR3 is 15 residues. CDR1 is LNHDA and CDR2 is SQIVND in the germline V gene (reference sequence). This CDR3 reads CASSIGSTTTDTQYF. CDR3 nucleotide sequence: TGTGCCAGTAGTATCGGATCGACGACCACAGATACGCAGTATTTT.

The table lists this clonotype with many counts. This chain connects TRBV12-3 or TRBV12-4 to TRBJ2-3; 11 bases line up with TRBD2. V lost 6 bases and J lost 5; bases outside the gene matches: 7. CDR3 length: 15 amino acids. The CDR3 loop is CASRLLAGDGDTQYF. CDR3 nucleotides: TGTGCCAGCAGACTACTAGCGGGAGATGGAGATACGCAGTATTTT.

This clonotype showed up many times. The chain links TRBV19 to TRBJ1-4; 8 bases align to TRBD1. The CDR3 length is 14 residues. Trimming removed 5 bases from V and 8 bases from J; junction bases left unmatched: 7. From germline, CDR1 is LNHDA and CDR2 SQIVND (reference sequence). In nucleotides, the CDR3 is TGTGCCAGTAGTTCGACAGGGGTCAAAGAAAAACTGTTTTTT. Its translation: CASSSTGVKEKLFF.